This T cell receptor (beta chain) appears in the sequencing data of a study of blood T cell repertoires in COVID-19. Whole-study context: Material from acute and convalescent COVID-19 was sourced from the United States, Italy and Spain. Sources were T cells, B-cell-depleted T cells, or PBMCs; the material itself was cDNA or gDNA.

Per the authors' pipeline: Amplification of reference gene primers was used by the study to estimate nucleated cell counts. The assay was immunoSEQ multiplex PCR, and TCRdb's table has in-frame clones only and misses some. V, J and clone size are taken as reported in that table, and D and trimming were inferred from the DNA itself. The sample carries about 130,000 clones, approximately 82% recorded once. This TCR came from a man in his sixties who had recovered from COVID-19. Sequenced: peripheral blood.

This CDR3 is CASSSSPGDQPQHF. The CDR3 DNA reads TGCGCCAGCAGCTCGAGTCCAGGGGATCAGCCCCAGCATTTT. This chain uses TRBV5-1 with TRBJ1-5; TRBD1 is a possible D gene (6 bases). The CDR3 has 14 amino acids. Trimming cost V 3 bases and J 5 bases, with 12 bases left between them. Per germline, CDR1 SGHRS and CDR2 YFSETQ.